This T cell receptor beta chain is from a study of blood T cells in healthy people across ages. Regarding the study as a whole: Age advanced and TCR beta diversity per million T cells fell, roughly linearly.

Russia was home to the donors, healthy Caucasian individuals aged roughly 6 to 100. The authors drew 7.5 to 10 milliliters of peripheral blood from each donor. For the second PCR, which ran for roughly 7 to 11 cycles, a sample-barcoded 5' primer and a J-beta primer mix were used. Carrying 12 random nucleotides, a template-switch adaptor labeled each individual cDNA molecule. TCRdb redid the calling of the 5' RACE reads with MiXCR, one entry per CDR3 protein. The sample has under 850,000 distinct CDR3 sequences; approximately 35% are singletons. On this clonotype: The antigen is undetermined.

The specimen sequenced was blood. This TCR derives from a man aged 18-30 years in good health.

The CDR3 sequence: CASSPRGTSPEKLFF. The DNA for the CDR3 is TGCGCCAGCAGCCCCCGTGGGACCTCGCCGGAAAAACTGTTTTTT. V gene TRBV5-1 combines with J gene TRBJ1-4; D is possibly TRBD1 (5 bases). V was shortened by 4 bases and J by 8 bases, with 18 bases between the two germline ends. The CDR3 has 15 amino acids. The germline gives CDR1 SGHRS, CDR2 YFSETQ. The full variable domain, completed using reference TRBV5-1 and TRBJ1-4, is KAGVTQTPRYLIKTRGQQVTLSCSPISGHRSVSWYQQTPGQGLQFLFEYFSETQRNKGNFPGRFSGRQFSNSRSEMNVSTLELGDSALYLCASSPRGTSPEKLFFGSGTQLSVL.